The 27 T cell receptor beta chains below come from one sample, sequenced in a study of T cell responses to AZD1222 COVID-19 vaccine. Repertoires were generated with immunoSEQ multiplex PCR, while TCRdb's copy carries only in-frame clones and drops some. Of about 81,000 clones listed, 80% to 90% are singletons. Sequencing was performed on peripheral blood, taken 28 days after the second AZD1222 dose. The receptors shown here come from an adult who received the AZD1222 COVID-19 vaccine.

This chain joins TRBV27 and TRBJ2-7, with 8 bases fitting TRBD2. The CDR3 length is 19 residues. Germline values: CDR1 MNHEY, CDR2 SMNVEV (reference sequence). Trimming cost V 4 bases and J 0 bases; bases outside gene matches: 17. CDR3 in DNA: TGTGCCAGCAGTTGTGATAGCGGGGCCAAGCCGTTAATCTCCTACGAGCAGTACTTC. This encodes CASSCDSGAKPLISYEQYF.

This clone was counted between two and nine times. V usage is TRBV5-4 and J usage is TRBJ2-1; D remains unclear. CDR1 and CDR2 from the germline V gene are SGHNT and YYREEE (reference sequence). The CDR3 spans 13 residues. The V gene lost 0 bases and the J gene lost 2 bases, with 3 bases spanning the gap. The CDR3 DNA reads TGTGCCAGCAGCTTGGAAACCTACAATGAGCAGTTCTTC. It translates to CASSLETYNEQFF. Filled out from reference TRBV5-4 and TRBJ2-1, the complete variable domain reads ETGVTQSPTHLIKTRGQQVTLRCSSQSGHNTVSWYQQALGQGPQFIFQYYREEENGRGNFPPRFSGLQFPNYSSELNVNALELDDSALYLCASSLETYNEQFFGPGTRLTVL.

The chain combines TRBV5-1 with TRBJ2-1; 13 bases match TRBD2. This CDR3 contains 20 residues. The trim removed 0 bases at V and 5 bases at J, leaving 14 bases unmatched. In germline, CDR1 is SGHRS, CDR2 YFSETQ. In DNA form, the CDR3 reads TGCGCCAGCAGCTTGGCTTTAGGACTAGCGGGAGTAGAACGGGACAATGAGCAGTTCTTC. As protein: CASSLALGLAGVERDNEQFF. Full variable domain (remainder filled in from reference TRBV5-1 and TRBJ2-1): KAGVTQTPRYLIKTRGQQVTLSCSPISGHRSVSWYQQTPGQGLQFLFEYFSETQRNKGNFPGRFSGRQFSNSRSEMNVSTLELGDSALYLCASSLALGLAGVERDNEQFFGPGTRLTVL.

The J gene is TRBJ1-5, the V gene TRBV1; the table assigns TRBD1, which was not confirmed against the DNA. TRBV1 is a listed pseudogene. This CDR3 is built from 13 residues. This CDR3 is CTSRGHSNQPQHF. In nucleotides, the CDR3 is TGCACCAGCAGAGGACACAGCAATCAGCCCCAGCATTTT.

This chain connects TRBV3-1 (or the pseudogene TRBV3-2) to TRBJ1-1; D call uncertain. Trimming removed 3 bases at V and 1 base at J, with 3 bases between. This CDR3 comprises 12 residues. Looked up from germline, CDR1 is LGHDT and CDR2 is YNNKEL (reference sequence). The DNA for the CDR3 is TGTGCCAGCAGCCACGGGAACACTGAAGCTTTCTTT. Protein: CASSHGNTEAFF.

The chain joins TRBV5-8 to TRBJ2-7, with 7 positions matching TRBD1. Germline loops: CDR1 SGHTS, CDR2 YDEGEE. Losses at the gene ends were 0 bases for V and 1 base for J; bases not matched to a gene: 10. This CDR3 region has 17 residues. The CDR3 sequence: CASSLDRGTASSYEQYF. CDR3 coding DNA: TGTGCCAGCAGCTTGGATAGGGGGACAGCGAGTTCCTACGAGCAGTACTTC.

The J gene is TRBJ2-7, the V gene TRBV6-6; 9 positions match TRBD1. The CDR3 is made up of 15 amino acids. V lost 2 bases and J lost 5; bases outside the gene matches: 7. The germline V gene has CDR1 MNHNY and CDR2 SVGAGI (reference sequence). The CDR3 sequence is CASSYAGTGLNEQYF. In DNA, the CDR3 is TGTGCCAGCAGTTACGCCGGGACAGGGCTTAACGAGCAGTACTTC.

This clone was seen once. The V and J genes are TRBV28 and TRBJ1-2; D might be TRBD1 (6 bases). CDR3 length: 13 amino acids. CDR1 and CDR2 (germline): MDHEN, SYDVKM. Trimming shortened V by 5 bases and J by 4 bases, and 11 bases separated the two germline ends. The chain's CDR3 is CASSVSRGYGYTF. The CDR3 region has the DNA TGTGCCAGCAGTGTCTCCAGGGGCTATGGCTACACCTTC.

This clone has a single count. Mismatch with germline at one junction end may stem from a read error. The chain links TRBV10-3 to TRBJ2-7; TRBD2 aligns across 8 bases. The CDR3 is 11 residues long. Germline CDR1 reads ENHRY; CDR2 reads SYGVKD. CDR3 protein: CAISTGTREVF. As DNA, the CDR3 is TGTGCCATCAGCACCGGGACTAGGGAAGTCTTC.

The CDR3 region is CASRPGQGVEKLFF. The CDR3 DNA sequence: TGTGCCAGTAGACCGGGACAAGGAGTAGAAAAACTGTTTTTT. V usage is TRBV19 and J usage is TRBJ1-4; TRBD1 might be the D (6 bases). Looked up from germline, CDR1 is LNHDA and CDR2 is SQIVND (reference sequence). The CDR3 loop spans 14 amino acids. The germline V and J ends were trimmed by 6 bases and 8 bases, with 16 bases remaining between them.

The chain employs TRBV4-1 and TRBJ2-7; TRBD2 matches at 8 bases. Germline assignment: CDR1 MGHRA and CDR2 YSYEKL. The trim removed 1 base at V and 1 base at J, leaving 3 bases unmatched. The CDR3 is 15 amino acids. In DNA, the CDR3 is TGCGCCAGCAGCCAAGGACTAGCGCCGTCCTACGAGCAGTACTTC. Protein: CASSQGLAPSYEQYF.

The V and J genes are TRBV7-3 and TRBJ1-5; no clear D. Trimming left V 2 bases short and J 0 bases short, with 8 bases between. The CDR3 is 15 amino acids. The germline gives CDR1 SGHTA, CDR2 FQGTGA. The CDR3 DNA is TGTGCCAGCAGCTTACAGACCTATAGCAATCAGCCCCAGCATTTT. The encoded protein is CASSLQTYSNQPQHF.

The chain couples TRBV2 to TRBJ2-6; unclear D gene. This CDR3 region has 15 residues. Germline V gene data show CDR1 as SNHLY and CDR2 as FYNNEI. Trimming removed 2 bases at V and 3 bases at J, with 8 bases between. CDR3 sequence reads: CASSERSVGANVLTF. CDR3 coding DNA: TGTGCCAGCAGTGAAAGGTCAGTTGGGGCCAACGTCCTGACTTTC.

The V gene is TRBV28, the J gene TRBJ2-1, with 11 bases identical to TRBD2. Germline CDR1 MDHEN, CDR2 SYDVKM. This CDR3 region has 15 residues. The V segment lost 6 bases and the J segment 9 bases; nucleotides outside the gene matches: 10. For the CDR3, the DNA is TGTGCCAGCAGCGCCGGGACTAGCGGAAGGTTTGAGCAGTTCTTC. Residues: CASSAGTSGRFEQFF.

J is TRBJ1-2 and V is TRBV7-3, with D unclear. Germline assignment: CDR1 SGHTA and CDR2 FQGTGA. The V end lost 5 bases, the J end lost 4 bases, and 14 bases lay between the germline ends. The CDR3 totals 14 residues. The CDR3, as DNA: TGTGCCAGCAGCCCCTCGGGGAGGAGCTATGGCTACACCTTC. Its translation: CASSPSGRSYGYTF.

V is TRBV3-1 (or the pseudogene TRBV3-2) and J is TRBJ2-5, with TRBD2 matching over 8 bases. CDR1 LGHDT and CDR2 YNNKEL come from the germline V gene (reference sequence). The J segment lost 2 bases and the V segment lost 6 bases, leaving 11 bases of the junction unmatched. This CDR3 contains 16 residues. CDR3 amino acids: CASSLPLAGFQETQYF. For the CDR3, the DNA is TGTGCCAGCAGTCTCCCGTTAGCGGGGTTTCAAGAGACCCAGTACTTC.

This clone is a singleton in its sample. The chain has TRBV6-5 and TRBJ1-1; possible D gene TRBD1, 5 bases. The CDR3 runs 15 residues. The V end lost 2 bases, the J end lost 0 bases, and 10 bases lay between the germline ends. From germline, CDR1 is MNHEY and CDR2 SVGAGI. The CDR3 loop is CASSYRGMMNTEAFF. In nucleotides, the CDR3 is TGTGCCAGCAGTTACCGGGGGATGATGAACACTGAAGCTTTCTTT.

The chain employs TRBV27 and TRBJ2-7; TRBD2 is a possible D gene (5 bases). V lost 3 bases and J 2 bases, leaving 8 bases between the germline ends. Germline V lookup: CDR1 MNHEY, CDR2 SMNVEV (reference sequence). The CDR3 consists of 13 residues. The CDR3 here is CASSFSGAYEQYF. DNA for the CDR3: TGTGCCAGCAGTTTCTCCGGGGCCTACGAGCAGTACTTC.

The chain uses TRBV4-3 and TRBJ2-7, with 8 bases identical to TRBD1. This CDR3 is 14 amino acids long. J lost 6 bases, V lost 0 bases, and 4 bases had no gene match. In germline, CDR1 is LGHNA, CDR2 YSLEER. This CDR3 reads CASSQDPQGAEQYF. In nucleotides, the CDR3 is TGCGCCAGCAGCCAAGATCCCCAGGGGGCCGAGCAGTACTTC.

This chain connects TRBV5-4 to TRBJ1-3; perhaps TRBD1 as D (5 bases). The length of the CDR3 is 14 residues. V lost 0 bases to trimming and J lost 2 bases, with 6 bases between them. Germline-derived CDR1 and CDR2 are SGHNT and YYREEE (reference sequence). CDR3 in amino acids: CASSLGGTGNTIYF. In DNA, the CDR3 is TGTGCCAGCAGCTTGGGGGGGACTGGAAACACCATATATTTT.

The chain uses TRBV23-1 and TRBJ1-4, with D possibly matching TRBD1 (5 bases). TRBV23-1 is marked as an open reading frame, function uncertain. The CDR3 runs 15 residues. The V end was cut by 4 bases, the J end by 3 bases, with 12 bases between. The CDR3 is CASSRPGRANEKLFF. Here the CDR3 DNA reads TGCGCCAGCAGTCGTCCGGGACGGGCTAATGAAAAACTGTTTTTT.

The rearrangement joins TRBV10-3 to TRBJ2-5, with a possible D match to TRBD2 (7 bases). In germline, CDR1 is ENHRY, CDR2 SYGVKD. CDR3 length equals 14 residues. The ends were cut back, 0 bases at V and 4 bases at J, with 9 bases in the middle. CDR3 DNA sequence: TGTGCCATCAGTGAGTCGGGAGGGGGAGAGACCCAGTACTTC. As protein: CAISESGGGETQYF.

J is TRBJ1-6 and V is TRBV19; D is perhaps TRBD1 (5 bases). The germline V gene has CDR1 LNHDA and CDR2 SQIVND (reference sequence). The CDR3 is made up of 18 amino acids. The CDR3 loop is CATHIGGPSIYGDSPLHF. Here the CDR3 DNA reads TGTGCTACTCACATCGGGGGTCCCTCAATATATGGTGATTCACCCCTCCACTTT.

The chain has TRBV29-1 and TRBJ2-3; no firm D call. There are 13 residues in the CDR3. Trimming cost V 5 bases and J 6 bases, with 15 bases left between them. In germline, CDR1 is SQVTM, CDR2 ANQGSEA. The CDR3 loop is CSVRRRLVDTQYF. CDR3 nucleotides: TGCAGCGTTCGACGCCGTCTTGTGGATACGCAGTATTTT.

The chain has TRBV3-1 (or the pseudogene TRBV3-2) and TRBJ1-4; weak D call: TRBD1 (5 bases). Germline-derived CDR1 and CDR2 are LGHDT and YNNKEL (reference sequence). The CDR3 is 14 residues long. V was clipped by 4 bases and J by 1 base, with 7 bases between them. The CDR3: CASSPGGTNEKLFF. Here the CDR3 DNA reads TGTGCCAGCAGCCCCGGGGGAACTAATGAAAAACTGTTTTTT.

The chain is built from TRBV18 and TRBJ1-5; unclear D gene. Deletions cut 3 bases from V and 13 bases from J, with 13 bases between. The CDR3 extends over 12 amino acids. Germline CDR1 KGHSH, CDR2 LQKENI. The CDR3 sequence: CASSPNRALQHF. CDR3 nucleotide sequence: TGTGCCAGCTCACCCAATAGGGCTTTACAGCATTTT.

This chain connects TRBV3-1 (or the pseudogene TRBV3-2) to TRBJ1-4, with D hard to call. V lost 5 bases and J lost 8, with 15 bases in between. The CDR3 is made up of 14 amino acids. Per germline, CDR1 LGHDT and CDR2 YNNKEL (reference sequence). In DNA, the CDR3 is TGTGCCAGCAGCTCCCAGGCCGTCGAGGAAAAACTGTTTTTT. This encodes CASSSQAVEEKLFF.